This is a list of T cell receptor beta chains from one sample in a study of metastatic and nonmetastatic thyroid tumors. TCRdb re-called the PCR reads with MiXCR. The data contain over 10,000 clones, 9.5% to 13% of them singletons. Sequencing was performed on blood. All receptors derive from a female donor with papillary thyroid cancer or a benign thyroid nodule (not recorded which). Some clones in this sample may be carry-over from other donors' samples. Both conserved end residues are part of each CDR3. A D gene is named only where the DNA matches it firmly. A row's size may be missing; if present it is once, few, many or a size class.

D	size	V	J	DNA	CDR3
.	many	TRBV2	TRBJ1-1	TGTGCCAGCGAGGGAGACACTGAAGCTTTCTTT	CASEGDTEAFF
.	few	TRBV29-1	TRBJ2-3	TGCAGCGCTGAGGGCGGATCTAGAGCAGATACGCAGTATTTT	CSAEGGSRADTQYF
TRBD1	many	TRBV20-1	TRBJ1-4	TGCAGTGCTAGGACAGGGGGTAATGAAAAACTGTTTTTT	CSARTGGNEKLFF
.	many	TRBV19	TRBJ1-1	TGTGCCAGTAGTATATTATGGACCGAGAACACTGAAGCTTTCTTT	CASSILWTENTEAFF
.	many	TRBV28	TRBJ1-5	TGTGCCAGCAGTCTGCCGGGGGAAAATCAGCCCCAGCATTTT	CASSLPGENQPQHF
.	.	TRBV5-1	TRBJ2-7	TGCGCCAGCAGCTTGTGGCGTGGGGCCTCGGGGGAGCAGTACTTC	CASSLWRGASGEQYF
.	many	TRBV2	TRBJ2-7	TGTGCCAGCAGTGGCGGCAGTGCCATCTACGAGCAGTACTTC	CASSGGSAIYEQYF
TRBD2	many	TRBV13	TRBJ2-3	TGTGCCAGCAGCCCTGGGACTAGCGGGGTTCGGGATACGCAGTATTTT	CASSPGTSGVRDTQYF
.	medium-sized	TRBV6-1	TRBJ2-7	TGTGCCAGCAGTGATGGGGGGTTCTACGAGCAGTACTTC	CASSDGGFYEQYF
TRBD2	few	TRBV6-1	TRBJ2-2	TGTGCCAGCAGGGGGACTAGCGGGGTCAACACCGGGGAGCTGTTTTTT	CASRGTSGVNTGELFF
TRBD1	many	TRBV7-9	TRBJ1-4	TGTGCCAGCAGCTTAGTGGGGACAGATGAAAAACTGTTTTTT	CASSLVGTDEKLFF
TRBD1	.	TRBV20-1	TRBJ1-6	TGCAGTGCTAGAGATCTGGGGGACAGGGTTTCACCCCTCCACTTT	CSARDLGDRVSPLHF
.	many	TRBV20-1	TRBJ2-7	TGCAGTGCTAGAGTAGGAGCGGAGCACTACGAGCAGTACTTC	CSARVGAEHYEQYF
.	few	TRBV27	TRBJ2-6	TGTGCCAGCAGTTTATATGAACCGGGGGCCAACGTCCTGACTTTC	CASSLYEPGANVLTF
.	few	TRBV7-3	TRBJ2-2	TGTGCCAGCAGCAGGAGGGGGGGTGCCGTGAACACCGGGGAGCTGTTTTTT	CASSRRGGAVNTGELFF
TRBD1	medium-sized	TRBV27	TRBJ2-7	TGTGCCAGCAGTTTCTCAGGACAGGGGGGCTACGAGCAGTACTTC	CASSFSGQGGYEQYF
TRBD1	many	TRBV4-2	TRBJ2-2	TGTGCCAGCAGCCAAGTCGGGCAGGGGGAAGGCGGGGAGCTGTTTTTT	CASSQVGQGEGGELFF
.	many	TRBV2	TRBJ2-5	TGTGCCAGCAGTGAACCTAAAGGGCAAGAGACCCAGTACTTC	CASSEPKGQETQYF
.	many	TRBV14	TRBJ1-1	TGTGCCAGCAGCCAAGATCGTTCTAGAGCTTTCTTT	CASSQDRSRAFF
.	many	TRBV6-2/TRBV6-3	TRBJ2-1	TGTGCCAGCAGGAACCTTAACTCCTACAATGAGCAGTTCTTC	CASRNLNSYNEQFF
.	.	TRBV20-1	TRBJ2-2	TGCAGTGTTCCCAATGCAGGGGGGGACACCGGGTGGCTGTTTTTT	CSVPNAGGDTGWLFF
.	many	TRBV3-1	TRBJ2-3	TGTGCCAGCAGCCAAGGGTCTGCGGGTGCAGATACGCAGTATTTT	CASSQGSAGADTQYF
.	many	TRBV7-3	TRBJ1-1	TGTGCCAGCAGCTTAGGGGGGGACACTGAAGCTTTCTTT	CASSLGGDTEAFF
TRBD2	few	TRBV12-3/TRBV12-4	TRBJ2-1	TGTGCCAGCAGTGGCGGGGTAGCGGGAGTCAATGAGCAGTTCTTC	CASSGGVAGVNEQFF
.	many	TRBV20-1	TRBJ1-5	TGCAGTGCTCAACAGGGAAAAAGGCCCCAGCATTTT	CSAQQGKRPQHF
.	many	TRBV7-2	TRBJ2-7	TGTGCCAGCAGCTCCCTCAGCTCCTACGAGCAGTACTTC	CASSSLSSYEQYF
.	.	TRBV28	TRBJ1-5	TGTGCCAGCAGTCTCGGGGTCCGGGCCGAACAGAACCAGCATTTT	CASSLGVRAEQNQHF
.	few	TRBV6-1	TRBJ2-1	TGTGCCAGCAGTGCGTCCTTAGTTCCGGGAGCTTATAATGAGCAGTTCTTC	CASSASLVPGAYNEQFF
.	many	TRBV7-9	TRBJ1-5	TGTGCCAGCAGCGCCGGGTTAGATAGCAATCAGCCCCAGCATTTT	CASSAGLDSNQPQHF
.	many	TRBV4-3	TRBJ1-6	TGCGCCAGCAGCCAAGCTGGAAACGTAGGGCCTTCACCCCTCCACTTT	CASSQAGNVGPSPLHF
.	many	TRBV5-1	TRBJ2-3	TGCGCCACCAAAAGGTCGACTAGCACAGATACGCAGTATTTT	CATKRSTSTDTQYF
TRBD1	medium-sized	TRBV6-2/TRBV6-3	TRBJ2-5	TGTGCCAGCAGCTCTCCTATCACAGGGGCGGAGACCCAGTACTTC	CASSSPITGAETQYF
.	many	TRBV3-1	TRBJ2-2	TGTGCCAGCAGCCCTCGACTAGGACTGACCGGGGAGCTGTTTTTT	CASSPRLGLTGELFF
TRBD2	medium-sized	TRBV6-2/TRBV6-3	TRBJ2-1	TGTGCCAGCAGCGGGGACTACCGTAATGTCGATGAGCAGTTCTTC	CASSGDYRNVDEQFF
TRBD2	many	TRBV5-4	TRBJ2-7	TGTGCCAGCAGCCTTCTAGCGGGGAACGAGCAGTACTTC	CASSLLAGNEQYF
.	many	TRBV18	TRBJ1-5	TGTGCCAGCTCACCAATAAGTAATCAGCCCCAGCATTTT	CASSPISNQPQHF
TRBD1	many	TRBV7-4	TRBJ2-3	TGTGCCAGCAGCGTGACAGGGGTGATCCCAGATACGCAGTATTTT	CASSVTGVIPDTQYF
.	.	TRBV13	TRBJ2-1	TGTGCCAGCAGCTTGTTGGGGGACTACAATGAGCAGTTCTTC	CASSLLGDYNEQFF